These T cell receptor beta chains were read from a single sample in a study of CD8 T cells in ankylosing spondylitis. TCRdb redid the calling of the 5' RACE reads with MiXCR, one entry per CDR3 protein. Of roughly 130,000 distinct CDR3 sequences in the sample, more than 6.5% were seen once. The sample taken for sequencing was blood, either unsorted or a sorted T cell fraction (not recorded which). Receptors originate from a male donor with ankylosing spondylitis or in good health (not recorded which). Both conserved end residues are part of each CDR3. A D gene is named only where the DNA matches it firmly. Where a row states a size, it is once, few, many or the class of an expanded clone; other rows omit it.

TRBJ2-7 | many | TRBV19 | TRBD2 | TGTGCCAGTAGCCCGGGACTAGCGGGGTTCGGCCCCGAGCAGTACTTC | CASSPGLAGFGPEQYF
TRBJ2-7 | many | TRBV27 | TRBD2 | TGTGCCAGCAGTTTATTGGCTAGCGGGGCGGAGCAGTACTTC | CASSLLASGAEQYF
TRBJ2-7 | many | TRBV20-1 | NA | TGCAGTGCTAGCTGGAGAGCGGAGTCTTCCGAGCAGTACTTC | CSASWRAESSEQYF
TRBJ2-1 | NA | TRBV7-2 | TRBD2 | TGTGCCAGCAGCTTAGGACTAGCGGGAGATCGTGAGCAGTTCTTC | CASSLGLAGDREQFF
TRBJ1-2 | many | TRBV20-1 | TRBD1 | TGCAGTGCCCAGGGGGCGACTAACTATGGCTACACCTTC | CSAQGATNYGYTF
TRBJ1-5 | many | TRBV12-3/TRBV12-4 | NA | TGTGCCAGCAGCCCGCTCGGGACCAGCAATCAGCCCCAGCATTTT | CASSPLGTSNQPQHF
TRBJ2-7 | many | TRBV7-7 | TRBD1 | TGTGCTAGCAGCAGCGGACAGGGGGCAAACGAGCAGTACTTC | CASSSGQGANEQYF
TRBJ2-5 | NA | TRBV7-9 | NA | TGTGCCAGCAGCTTAGGAGCGGCCCAAGAGACCCAGTACTTC | CASSLGAAQETQYF
TRBJ2-7 | many | TRBV7-8 | TRBD2 | TGTGCCAGCAGCCCCACCGGACTAGCGGGACACTACGAGCAGTACTTC | CASSPTGLAGHYEQYF
TRBJ2-2 | many | TRBV4-1 | NA | TGCGCCAGCAGCCAATCGGGATCAGCGTTCACCGGGGAGCTGTTTTTT | CASSQSGSAFTGELFF
TRBJ2-3 | many | TRBV5-8 | TRBD1 | TGTGCCAGCAGCCAGGACAGGGACACAGATACGCAGTATTTT | CASSQDRDTDTQYF
TRBJ2-1 | many | TRBV5-1 | NA | TGCGCCAGCAGCCTAGTCTCGGGTCCCGATGAGCAGTTCTTC | CASSLVSGPDEQFF
TRBJ2-4 | many | TRBV5-1 | TRBD1 | TGCGCCAGCAGCTTGGACAGGGGAATGGACATTCAGTACTTC | CASSLDRGMDIQYF
TRBJ2-4 | many | TRBV15 | NA | TGTGCCACCAGCCCGGGGCAGATAGCCAAAAACATTCAGTACTTC | CATSPGQIAKNIQYF
TRBJ2-5 | many | TRBV20-1 | NA | TGCAGTGCTAGAGTTGGCGGGTTCACGTACTTC | CSARVGGFTYF
TRBJ2-7 | many | TRBV25-1 | TRBD1 | TGTGCCAGCAGTGCCGGACAGGGCTACGAGCAGTACTTC | CASSAGQGYEQYF
TRBJ2-1 | many | TRBV11-2 | NA | TGTGCCAGCAGCCCGGACTTGGATTACAATGAGCAGTTCTTC | CASSPDLDYNEQFF
TRBJ2-3 | many | TRBV20-1 | NA | TGCAGTGCTAGGGGGCGGGGGCCGAGCACAGATACGCAGTATTTT | CSARGRGPSTDTQYF
TRBJ2-2 | many | TRBV11-1 | NA | TGTGCCAGCCCCACCGTCTCGCAGAGCGGATCCTGGAACACCGGGGAGCTGTTTTTT | CASPTVSQSGSWNTGELFF
TRBJ2-7 | many | TRBV11-2 | TRBD2 | TGTGCCAGCAGCTTAGTCTCGACTAGCGGGAGCACATCCTACGAGCAGTACTTC | CASSLVSTSGSTSYEQYF
TRBJ1-3 | many | TRBV5-1 | NA | TGCGCCAGCAGCGGCACCCCGTGGGGGGGTTCTGGAAACACCATATATTTT | CASSGTPWGGSGNTIYF
TRBJ1-1 | many | TRBV3-1 | NA | TGTGCCAGCAGCCAAGATGCCTTCTTTGAAGCTTTCTTT | CASSQDAFFEAFF
TRBJ2-2 | many | TRBV12-3/TRBV12-4 | NA | TGTGCCAGCACGCCAGGCGCTGGGGAGCTGTTTTTT | CASTPGAGELFF
TRBJ2-3 | many | TRBV15 | NA | TGTGCCACCAGCAGAGTGGGAGATACGCAGTATTTT | CATSRVGDTQYF
TRBJ2-1 | many | TRBV6-2/TRBV6-3 | TRBD1 | TGTGCCAGCAGCAGCCCCGGGACAGGGGTCTTCTTC | CASSSPGTGVFF
TRBJ1-1 | many | TRBV15 | NA | TGTGCCACCAGCAGAGCGCTAACTGAAGCTTTCTTT | CATSRALTEAFF
TRBJ1-5 | many | TRBV12-3/TRBV12-4 | NA | TGTGCCAGCAGTTTAAGCCAGAATCAGCCCCAGCATTTT | CASSLSQNQPQHF
TRBJ2-7 | many | TRBV5-1 | TRBD2 | TGCGCCAGCAGCTTAAGTCTAGCGGCCTACGAGCAGTACTTC | CASSLSLAAYEQYF
TRBJ2-3 | many | TRBV20-1 | TRBD2 | TGCAGTGCTAGTTCTCCCACGGGGGGAAGCACGGGGTATTTT | CSASSPTGGSTGYF
TRBJ2-7 | few | TRBV30 | TRBD1 | TGTGCCTGGAGCAAGACAGGGGGAACCCACGAGCAGTACTTC | CAWSKTGGTHEQYF
TRBJ1-5 | few | TRBV6-2/TRBV6-3 | NA | TGTGCCAGCAGTTACTCCCGTCGCAATCAGCCCCAGCATTTT | CASSYSRRNQPQHF
TRBJ2-7 | NA | TRBV25-1 | TRBD1 | TGTGCCAGCAGTCTCCAGGGGGCTGTCGAGCAGTACTTC | CASSLQGAVEQYF
TRBJ1-2 | many | TRBV7-8 | TRBD1 | TGTGCCAGCAGCTTAACAGGGGTCTTCAACTATGGCTACACCTTC | CASSLTGVFNYGYTF
TRBJ2-1 | many | TRBV18 | NA | TGTGCCAGCTCACCTTTGGGAGACAGTAGCTCCTACAATGAGCAGTTCTTC | CASSPLGDSSSYNEQFF
TRBJ2-7 | NA | TRBV5-1 | TRBD1 | TGCGCCAGCAGCTCGGGACAGGGATCCGAGCAGTACTTC | CASSSGQGSEQYF
TRBJ1-2 | many | TRBV28 | NA | TGTGCCAGCAGTTACGCAAACTATGGCTACACCTTC | CASSYANYGYTF
TRBJ2-7 | many | TRBV15 | NA | TGTGCCACCAGCCCCCACCTTGAATTCGCCTACGAGCAGTACTTC | CATSPHLEFAYEQYF
TRBJ2-4 | many | TRBV10-2 | NA | TGCGCCAGCAGTGATCTGCTGGTAATCGAAACCAAAAACATTCAGTACTTC | CASSDLLVIETKNIQYF
TRBJ2-3 | many | TRBV4-1 | TRBD2 | TGCGCCAGCAGCCAACTAGCGGGAGGTACGCAGTATTTT | CASSQLAGGTQYF
TRBJ2-3 | many | TRBV7-2 | NA | TGTGCCAGCAGCTTAGAGAGTTATCACACAGATACGCAGTATTTT | CASSLESYHTDTQYF
TRBJ2-1 | many | TRBV20-1 | TRBD2 | TGCAGTGCTAGAGATCCAGCGGGGCCCTACAATGAGCAGTTCTTC | CSARDPAGPYNEQFF
TRBJ2-3 | many | TRBV20-1 | TRBD2 | TGCAGTGCTGACCCCCAGGGCGGGAGTTGGGCAGATACGCAGTATTTT | CSADPQGGSWADTQYF
TRBJ2-7 | many | TRBV19 | TRBD1 | TGTGCCAGTAGTCCTCGACAGGGGAGTAACTACGAGCAGTACTTC | CASSPRQGSNYEQYF
TRBJ1-1 | many | TRBV7-2 | TRBD1 | TGTGCCAGCAGCGACCGACAGGGCGGGACTGAAGCTTTCTTT | CASSDRQGGTEAFF
TRBJ2-1 | many | TRBV20-1 | NA | TGCAGTGCCCTCAGTCAGGAGGAGCGGCGATTATACAATGAGCAGTTCTTC | CSALSQEERRLYNEQFF
TRBJ2-5 | NA | TRBV7-2 | NA | TGTGCCAGCAGCTTAGGTTCTGTGAAGGAGACCCAGTACTTC | CASSLGSVKETQYF
TRBJ2-3 | many | TRBV28 | TRBD2 | TGTGCCAGCAGTTTCCCTAGCGGGAGCGGCACAGATACGCAGTATTTT | CASSFPSGSGTDTQYF